Listed below are T cell receptor beta chains from one sample, sequenced in a study of blood T cell repertoires in COVID-19. Sequenced by immunoSEQ multiplex PCR; TCRdb stores in-frame clones only, minus some. Counted here are fewer than 250,000 clones, approximately 90% occurring once; the ten biggest clones make up roughly 2.6%. The sequenced material came from peripheral blood. Receptor source: a man aged 30-40 years with COVID-19, enrolled during active disease. CDR3s include the opening cysteine and the closing phenylalanine or tryptophan. The D gene is left open where the match is weak. Size values are once, few and many counts, or a class for expanded clones, and some rows have none.

>TRBD1|TRBV18|.|TRBJ1-2
TGTGCCAGCTCACGCGATGGAACAGGGGGTCCTGGCTATGGCTACACCTTC
CASSRDGTGGPGYGYTF
>.|TRBV6-2/TRBV6-3|.|TRBJ2-7
TGTGCCAGCAGTTATAGATCCTACGAGCAGTACTTC
CASSYRSYEQYF
>TRBD1|TRBV10-3|.|TRBJ2-7
TGTGCCATCAGTGACGGTAGGACAGGCTACGAGCAGTACTTC
CAISDGRTGYEQYF
>.|TRBV5-1|.|TRBJ2-2
TGCGCCAGCAGCCTGCACAGGGATCGGACCGGGGAGCTGTTTTTT
CASSLHRDRTGELFF
>.|TRBV29-1|.|TRBJ2-5
TGCAGCGTTGGTCTAGAGGAGACCCAGTACTTC
CSVGLEETQYF
>.|TRBV5-1|.|TRBJ1-1
TGCGCCAGCAGCCCCTCCACAGGGTACACTGAAGCTTTCTTT
CASSPSTGYTEAFF
>TRBD1|TRBV6-5|few|TRBJ1-2
TGTGCCAGCAGCCCCAGGGGGCGCGCGGGCTACACCTTC
CASSPRGRAGYTF
>.|TRBV19|.|TRBJ2-3
TGTGCCAGTAGTAAGGAGACAGGCACAGATACGCAGTATTTT
CASSKETGTDTQYF
>.|TRBV27|.|TRBJ1-5
TGTGCCAGCAGTCTTCGGGGAGGGGGCAATCAGCCCCAGCATTTT
CASSLRGGGNQPQHF
>.|TRBV12-5|few|TRBJ2-2
TGTGTCTCCGTCAGGAACACCGGGGAGCTGTTTTTT
CVSVRNTGELFF
>.|TRBV9|.|TRBJ1-1
TGTGCCAGCAGCTCACATCTCGCGAACACTGAAGCTTTCTTT
CASSSHLANTEAFF
>TRBD1|TRBV25-1|once|TRBJ1-2
TGTGCCAGTACAGGGGCGACTAACTATGGCTACACCTTC
CASTGATNYGYTF
>TRBD1|TRBV7-9|.|TRBJ2-1
TGTGCCAGCAGCCCGGACAGGCTACCACCCCTCTTC
CASSPDRLPPLF
>.|TRBV6-5|.|TRBJ1-2
TGTGCCAGCTCCGGGGGGGGGAGGAACTATGGCTACACCTTC
CASSGGGRNYGYTF
>TRBD1|TRBV25-1|.|TRBJ2-1
TGTGCCAGCAGTGACCGGGACAGGTACAATGAGCAGTTCTTC
CASSDRDRYNEQFF
>.|TRBV9|.|TRBJ1-3
TGTGCCAGCAGCTCTCAACCGGGCTCTGGAAACACCATATATTTT
CASSSQPGSGNTIYF
>.|TRBV18|.|TRBJ1-4
TGTGCCAGCTCACCCCCGGGACTCTTACGGGAAAAACTGTTTTTT
CASSPPGLLREKLFF
>.|TRBV3-1/TRBV3-2|.|TRBJ1-1
TGTGCCAGCAGCCAAGAGCACGGGGGAAGTTTCTTT
CASSQEHGGSFF
>.|TRBV11-2|.|TRBJ2-1
TGTGCCAGCAGCTTGCCAGGAAATTACAATGAGCAGTTCTTC
CASSLPGNYNEQFF
>.|TRBV19|.|TRBJ1-5
TGTGCCAGTAGCTTACAGGGAAATCAGCCCCAGCATTTT
CASSLQGNQPQHF
>TRBD1|TRBV28|.|TRBJ1-5
TGTGCCAGCAGTCCCGGACAGGGGGACCAGCCCCAGCATTTT
CASSPGQGDQPQHF
>TRBD2|TRBV19|.|TRBJ2-2
TGTGCCAGTAGTAGTACTAGCGGGGGTAACACCGGGGAGCTGTTTTTT
CASSSTSGGNTGELFF
>.|TRBV19|.|TRBJ1-2
TGTGCCAGTAGTATTGGGACAACGAACTATGGCTACACCTTC
CASSIGTTNYGYTF
>TRBD2|TRBV29-1|.|TRBJ2-1
TGCAGCGTTGAAGAAGGGCTAGCGGGGGGGCTGGCCTACAATGAGCAGTTCTTC
CSVEEGLAGGLAYNEQFF
>.|TRBV28|.|TRBJ1-2
TGTGCCAGCAGTTTAGCGGACAGAACAGGATACGGCTACACCTTC
CASSLADRTGYGYTF
>.|TRBV4-1|.|TRBJ1-2
TGCGCCAGCAGCCAAGAGCCCGCCGGGGGAGGCTACACCTTC
CASSQEPAGGGYTF
>.|TRBV5-6|.|TRBJ1-2
TGTGCCAGCACCGCCCGAGTAGCCGGCGGCTACACCTTC
CASTARVAGGYTF
>.|TRBV4-3|.|TRBJ2-3
TGCGCCAGCAGCCGAGGTGGCGGTATCACAGATACGCAGTATTTT
CASSRGGGITDTQYF
>TRBD1|TRBV9|few|TRBJ1-6
TGTGCCAGCAGCGGTGGACAGGGTCGTTCACCCCTCCACTTT
CASSGGQGRSPLHF
>TRBD1|TRBV10-1|few|TRBJ2-2
TGCGCCAGCAACGAAGGGACAGGGAGCCCCGGGGAGCTGTTTTTT
CASNEGTGSPGELFF
>.|TRBV5-1|.|TRBJ1-2
TGCGCCAGCAGCTGGGGCCAAGTCTATGGCTACACCTTC
CASSWGQVYGYTF
>.|TRBV3-1/TRBV3-2|.|TRBJ2-7
TGTGCCAGCAGCCCGAACCCCCGTAACAGGGACTCCTACGAGCAGTACTTC
CASSPNPRNRDSYEQYF
>TRBD1|TRBV27|.|TRBJ1-4
TGTGCCAGCAGCGGGACAGACTCTAATGAAAAACTGTTTTTT
CASSGTDSNEKLFF